Following are 8 T cell receptor beta chains from one sample sequenced in a study of blood T cell repertoires in COVID-19. TCRdb's table, derived via immunoSEQ multiplex PCR, lists solely in-frame clones and lacks some. The sample holds approximately 160,000 clones; 86% are singletons and the top ten take roughly 7%. Sequencing was done on a sample of peripheral blood. The origin of the receptors is a man over 45 with active or convalescent COVID-19.

The rearrangement links TRBV6-2 or TRBV6-3 to TRBJ1-1; 8 bases line up with TRBD1. The CDR3 extends over 14 amino acids. J lost 4 bases, V lost 4 bases, and 5 bases had no gene match. CDR1 and CDR2 from the germline V gene are MNHEY and SVGEGT. The CDR3 nucleotides read TGTGCCAGCAGTTCAGGGGGCACCGCCACTGAAGCTTTCTTT. Its translation: CASSSGGTATEAFF.

The V call is TRBV6-2 or TRBV6-3, the J call TRBJ2-2; D is possibly TRBD2 (6 bases). The CDR3 runs to 14 residues. Trimming took off 5 bases at V and 7 bases at J, with 14 bases between the two ends. Germline V gives CDR1 MNHEY, CDR2 SVGEGT. DNA of the CDR3: TGTGCCAGCAGTGGGAGGAGGGCAGGCGGGGAGCTGTTTTTT. Translated, it gives CASSGRRAGGELFF.

The gene calls are TRBV19 and TRBJ1-6, with 8 bases that match TRBD1. The CDR3 has 13 residues. After removal of 5 bases from V and 8 bases from J, the junction contained 2 bases not matched to a gene. Germline V lookup: CDR1 LNHDA, CDR2 SQIVND (reference sequence). CDR3 nucleotide sequence: TGTGCCAGTAGTGCAGGGGGCGATTCACCCCTCCACTTT. Its protein is CASSAGGDSPLHF.

The J gene is TRBJ2-4, the V gene TRBV4-3; TRBD2 aligns across 7 bases. The J segment lost 0 bases and the V segment lost 4 bases, leaving 3 bases of the junction unmatched. This CDR3 has 15 residues. The V gene's germline CDR1 is LGHNA and CDR2 YSLEER. CDR3 residues: CASSRGGTAKNIQYF. CDR3 coding DNA: TGCGCCAGCAGCCGGGGGGGTACAGCCAAAAACATTCAGTACTTC.

The chain has TRBV3-1 (or the pseudogene TRBV3-2) and TRBJ1-2; 10 nucleotides align to TRBD1. V lost 1 base and J lost 2; bases outside the gene matches: 13. The V gene's germline CDR1 is LGHDT and CDR2 YNNKEL (reference sequence). The CDR3 consists of 19 residues. This chain's CDR3 is CASSQVSSWDRGFNYGYTF. The DNA of the CDR3 is TGTGCCAGCAGCCAAGTGTCTAGTTGGGACAGGGGCTTCAACTATGGCTACACCTTC.

In its sample, this clone ranks as medium-sized. The chain joins TRBV5-6 to TRBJ2-2; 9 positions match TRBD2. The CDR3 runs 16 residues. Germline V lookup: CDR1 SGHDT, CDR2 YYEEEE. Germline trimming cut 1 base from V and 6 bases from J; bases unmatched to any gene: 7. In DNA, the CDR3 is TGTGCCAGCAGCTTGTATGCGGGGGGGCGTTCCGGGGAGCTGTTTTTT. Protein: CASSLYAGGRSGELFF.

This clone showed up just a few times. CDR3 protein: CASSFRVDEAFF. The CDR3 nucleotides are TGTGCCAGCAGCTTCAGGGTTGATGAAGCTTTCTTT. The chain combines TRBV5-4 with TRBJ1-1; a possible D gene is TRBD1 (5 bases). Germline V CDR1 and CDR2: SGHNT, YYREEE (reference sequence). With 2 bases removed from V and 7 bases from J, the gap between germline ends came to 9 bases. The CDR3 spans 12 residues.

The V gene is TRBV25-1, the J gene TRBJ1-5; 8 bases map to TRBD1. This CDR3 has 13 amino acids. The germline gives CDR1 MGHDK, CDR2 SYGVNS. V lost 4 bases to trimming and J lost 4 bases; unmatched junction nucleotides: 0. This chain's CDR3 is CASSGTGNQPQHF. CDR3 coding DNA: TGTGCCAGCAGTGGGACAGGGAATCAGCCCCAGCATTTT.